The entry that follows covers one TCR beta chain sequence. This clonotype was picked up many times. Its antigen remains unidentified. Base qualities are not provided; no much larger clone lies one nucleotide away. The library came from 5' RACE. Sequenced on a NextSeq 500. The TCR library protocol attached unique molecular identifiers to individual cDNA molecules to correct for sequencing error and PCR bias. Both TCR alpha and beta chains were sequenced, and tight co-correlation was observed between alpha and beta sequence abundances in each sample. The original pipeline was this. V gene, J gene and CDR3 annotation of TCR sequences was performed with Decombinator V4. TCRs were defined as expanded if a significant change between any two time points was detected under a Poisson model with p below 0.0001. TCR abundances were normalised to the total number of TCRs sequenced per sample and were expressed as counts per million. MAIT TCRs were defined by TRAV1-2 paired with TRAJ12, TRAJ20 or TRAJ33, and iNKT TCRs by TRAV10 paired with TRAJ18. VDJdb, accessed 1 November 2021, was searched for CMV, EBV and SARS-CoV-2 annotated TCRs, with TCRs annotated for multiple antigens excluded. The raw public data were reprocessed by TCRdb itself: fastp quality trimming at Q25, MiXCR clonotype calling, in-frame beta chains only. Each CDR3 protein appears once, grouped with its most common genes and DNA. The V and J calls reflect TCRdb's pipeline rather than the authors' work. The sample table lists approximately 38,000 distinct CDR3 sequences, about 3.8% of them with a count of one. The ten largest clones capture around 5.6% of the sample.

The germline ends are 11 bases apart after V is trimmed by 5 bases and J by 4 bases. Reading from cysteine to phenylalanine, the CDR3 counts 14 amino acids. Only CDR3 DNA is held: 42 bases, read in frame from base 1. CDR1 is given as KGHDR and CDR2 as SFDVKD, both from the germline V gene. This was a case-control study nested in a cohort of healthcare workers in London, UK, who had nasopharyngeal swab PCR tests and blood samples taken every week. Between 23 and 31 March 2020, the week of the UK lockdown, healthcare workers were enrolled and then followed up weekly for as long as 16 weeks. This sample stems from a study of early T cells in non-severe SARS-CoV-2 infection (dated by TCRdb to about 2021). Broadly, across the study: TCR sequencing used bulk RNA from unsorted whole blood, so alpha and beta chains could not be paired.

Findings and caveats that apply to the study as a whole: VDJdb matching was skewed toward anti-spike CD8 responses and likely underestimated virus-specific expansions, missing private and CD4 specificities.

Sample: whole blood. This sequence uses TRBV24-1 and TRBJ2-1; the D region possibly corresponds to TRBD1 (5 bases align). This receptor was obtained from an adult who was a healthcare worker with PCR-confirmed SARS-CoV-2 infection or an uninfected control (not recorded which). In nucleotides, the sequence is TGTGCCACCAGTGCCAGGACACTGTACAATGAGCAGTTCTTC. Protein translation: CATSARTLYNEQFF.